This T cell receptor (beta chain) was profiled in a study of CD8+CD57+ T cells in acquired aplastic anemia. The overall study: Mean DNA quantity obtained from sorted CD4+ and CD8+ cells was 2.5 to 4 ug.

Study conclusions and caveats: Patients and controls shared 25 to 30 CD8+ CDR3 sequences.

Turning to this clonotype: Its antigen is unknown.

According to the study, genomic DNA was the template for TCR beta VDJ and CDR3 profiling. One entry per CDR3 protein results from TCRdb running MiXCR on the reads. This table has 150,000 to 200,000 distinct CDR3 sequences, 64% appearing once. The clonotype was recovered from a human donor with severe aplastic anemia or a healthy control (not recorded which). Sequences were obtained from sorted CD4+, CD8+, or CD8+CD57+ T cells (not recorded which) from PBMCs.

In DNA form, the CDR3 reads TGTGCCAGCAGCTTAGCGCGAAGAACCTATGGCTACACCTTC. Its protein product is CASSLARRTYGYTF. The rearrangement links TRBV7-2 to TRBJ1-2; no clear D gene. Germline V gives CDR1 SGHTA, CDR2 FQGNSA. The CDR3 contains 14 residues. The V end was cut by 0 bases, the J end by 4 bases, with 9 bases between.